Each of the 12 T cell receptor beta chains below was sequenced from the same sample in a study of T-cell memory formation after mild COVID-19. A single record per CDR3 protein comes from TCRdb applying MiXCR to the 5' RACE reads. In the table there are some 150,000 distinct CDR3 sequences, around 5.8% of which are singletons. Sequencing used PBMCs or a T cell subset sorted from them (not recorded which). Receptors originate from an adult woman who had mild COVID-19 (a few samples of this study predate the infection). Cell type and time point are not known.

The V and J genes are TRBV30 and TRBJ1-6; the D gene is possibly TRBD1 (6 bases). The CDR3 consists of 17 residues. CDR1 and CDR2 (germline): GTSNPN, SVGIG (reference sequence). With 3 bases removed from V and 10 bases from J, the gap between germline ends came to 25 bases. CDR3 loop: CAWRPDSYFRLGSPLHF. The CDR3 DNA reads as TGTGCCTGGAGACCGGACAGCTATTTCAGACTCGGATCACCCCTCCACTTT. Based on the CDR3 plus reference TRBV30 and TRBJ1-6, the full variable domain is SQTIHQWPATLVQPVGSPLSLECTVEGTSNPNLYWYRQAAGRGLQLLFYSVGIGQISSEVPQNLSASRPQDRQFILSSKKLLLSDSGFYLCAWRPDSYFRLGSPLHFGNGTRLTVT.

This chain uses TRBV30 with TRBJ2-1; D is uncertain. Germline CDR1 is GTSNPN and CDR2 is SVGIG (reference sequence). The CDR3 is 11 amino acids. Trimming stripped 5 bases from V and 2 bases from J, with 4 bases between. The DNA of the CDR3 is TGTGCCTGGGGGGCCTACAATGAGCAGTTCTTC. It yields the protein CAWGAYNEQFF.

The chain is built from TRBV12-3 or TRBV12-4 and TRBJ2-1; TRBD2 is a possible D gene (5 bases). With 3 bases removed from V and 2 bases from J, the gap between germline ends came to 8 bases. The CDR3 has 14 residues. As DNA, the CDR3 is TGTGCCAGCAGTTTGAGCGGACCCTACAATGAGCAGTTCTTC. Protein product: CASSLSGPYNEQFF.

This clonotype occurred a few times. The gene calls are TRBV4-1 and TRBJ2-5; D is possibly TRBD1 (6 bases). The ends were cut back, 1 base at V and 5 bases at J, with 14 bases in the middle. CDR1 is MGHRA and CDR2 is YSYEKL in the germline V gene. The CDR3 runs to 15 residues. The CDR3 nucleotides read TGCGCCAGCAGCCAAGCTTCCGACAGGAAGGAGACCCAGTACTTC. As protein: CASSQASDRKETQYF.

There are a few counts of this clonotype. This chain connects TRBV7-2 to TRBJ1-2; weak D call: TRBD1 (6 bases). V was trimmed by 3 bases and J by 7 bases, leaving 15 bases between them. The CDR3 extends over 14 amino acids. Germline values: CDR1 SGHTA, CDR2 FQGNSA. The CDR3 here is CASSFRGPLVGYTF. CDR3 bases: TGTGCCAGCAGCTTCCGGGGGCCGCTTGTTGGCTACACCTTC.

Ten or more counts support this clonotype. The J gene is TRBJ2-1, the V gene TRBV6-5; D not certain. With 8 bases removed from V and 0 bases from J, the gap between germline ends came to 11 bases. The germline gives CDR1 MNHEY, CDR2 SVGAGI. This CDR3 region has 14 residues. CDR3 DNA: TGTGCCAGCCGAGGAACTAACTCCTACAATGAGCAGTTCTTC. This gives the protein CASRGTNSYNEQFF.

A few counts support this clonotype. CDR3 nucleotides: TGTGCCAGCAGCCCCCTCGCTTTGGCGAGGGAAGATCAGCCCCAGCATTTT. Protein product: CASSPLALAREDQPQHF. The chain joins TRBV5-8 to TRBJ1-5, with unresolved D. The CDR3 sequence is 17 residues long. V was pared by 4 bases and J by 5 bases, with 22 bases between. CDR1 is SGHTS and CDR2 is YDEGEE in the germline V gene.

This clonotype was recorded a few times. This chain uses TRBV12-3 or TRBV12-4 with TRBJ2-6, with 7 nucleotides matching TRBD2. Losses at the gene ends were 5 bases for V and 1 base for J; bases not matched to a gene: 14. The CDR3 extends over 19 amino acids. The CDR3 here is CASSVSPGLISSGANVLTF. The CDR3 nucleotides read TGTGCCAGCAGTGTATCACCGGGACTAATTTCTTCTGGGGCCAACGTCCTGACTTTC.

This clonotype was counted many times. The chain carries TRBV7-2 and TRBJ2-3; D gene unclear. The CDR3 sequence is 13 residues long. Deletions cut 0 bases from V and 6 bases from J, with 7 bases between. Per the germline V gene, CDR1 is SGHTA and CDR2 is FQGNSA. The CDR3 is CASSLARVDTQYF. For the CDR3, the DNA is TGTGCCAGCAGCTTAGCTAGGGTTGATACGCAGTATTTT.

This clonotype occurred many times. The chain's CDR3 is CASSYIAGLEYNEQFF. The DNA for the CDR3 is TGCGCCAGCAGCTACATTGCCGGACTGGAATACAATGAGCAGTTCTTC. V usage is TRBV5-1 and J usage is TRBJ2-1; D possibly corresponds to TRBD2 (5 bases). This CDR3 comprises 16 residues. The germline V gene has CDR1 SGHRS and CDR2 YFSETQ. Trimming pared 3 bases from V and 4 bases from J, leaving 17 bases between.

This clonotype was seen a few times. The J gene is TRBJ1-3, the V gene TRBV7-2; 7 nucleotides line up with TRBD1. Unmatched junction bases numbered 5, after V lost 5 bases and J lost 4 bases. The CDR3 consists of 14 residues. Germline V lookup: CDR1 SGHTA, CDR2 FQGNSA. CDR3 coding DNA: TGTGCCAGCAGCCCAACAGGGGTGGGAAACACCATATATTTT. Encoded protein: CASSPTGVGNTIYF.

V and J are TRBV5-1 and TRBJ2-7, with D maybe TRBD1 (6 bases). CDR1 SGHRS and CDR2 YFSETQ come from the germline V gene. V shed 8 bases and J shed 3 bases, with 15 bases lying between them. This CDR3 is 13 amino acids long. CDR3 sequence: CASTGNCFYEQYF. CDR3 in DNA: TGCGCCAGTACAGGGAATTGCTTCTACGAGCAGTACTTC.